A selection of T cell receptor beta chains follows, all from one sample in a study of beta chain bispecific antibodies for T cell cancers. No cognate antigen is known for these TCRs. TCRdb re-analysed the 5' RACE reads in MiXCR, keeping a single row per CDR3 protein. The sample includes some 20,000 distinct CDR3 sequences, roughly 3% of them seen just once. Sequencing was carried out using healthy donor T cells cultured with leukemia cells. The receptor source for this set is a human donor in good health. Some clones in this sample may be carry-over from other donors' samples. CDR3s include the opening cysteine and the closing phenylalanine or tryptophan. A clone size is listed for some rows: how often the clone was seen (once, few, many), or a class if it is expanded.

v_call	clone_size	j_call	cdr3_aa
TRBV5-1	many	TRBJ1-1	CASRQGKTEAFF
TRBV20-1	many	TRBJ2-1	CSASVGGNEQFF
TRBV30	many	TRBJ2-7	CAWSVPPRQGAYEQYF
TRBV4-2	many	TRBJ2-1	CASMKDYNEQFF
TRBV10-3	medium-sized	TRBJ1-5	CAISESEGSQPQHF
TRBV5-5	many	TRBJ1-2	CASTLTGGIDYGYTF
TRBV7-2	few	TRBJ2-5	CASSYDRTQETQYF
TRBV3-1	many	TRBJ2-2	CASSQDMISTGELFF
TRBV5-1	many	TRBJ2-7	CASSLRRAHEQYF
TRBV28	many	TRBJ2-7	CASSLRTSGGDNLSYEQYF
TRBV6-1	many	TRBJ2-6	CASSEFGTVSGANVLTF
TRBV12-3/TRBV12-4	.	TRBJ2-7	CASSPPNFGTGTGSYEQYF